Listed below are T cell receptor beta chains from one sample, sequenced in a study of T cell responses to AZD1222 COVID-19 vaccine. Here immunoSEQ multiplex PCR was the method, and the copy in TCRdb shows in-frame clones only, minus some. The sample shows tens of thousands of clones, 86% of them seen only once. Sequencing was performed on peripheral blood, taken on day 0 of AZD1222 vaccination. These receptors were obtained from an adult in good health. CDR3s include the opening cysteine and the closing phenylalanine or tryptophan. Fields, in order: clone size, D gene, V gene, J gene, CDR3 protein, CDR3 DNA. A D gene is named only where the DNA matches it firmly. Size values are once, few and many counts, or a class for expanded clones, and some rows have none.

NA	NA	TRBV19	TRBJ1-5	CASKGETFNQPQHF	TGTGCCAGTAAGGGGGAGACATTCAATCAGCCCCAGCATTTT
NA	TRBD2	TRBV15	TRBJ2-7	CATSRVASGRYEQYF	TGTGCCACCAGCAGAGTGGCTAGCGGGAGATACGAGCAGTACTTC
NA	TRBD1	TRBV18	TRBJ1-6	CASSMVRGTSSYNSPLHF	TGTGCCAGCTCAATGGTCAGGGGGACGAGCTCCTATAATTCACCCCTCCACTTT
NA	TRBD2	TRBV7-9	TRBJ2-5	CASSLASGTTETQYF	TGTGCCAGCAGCTTAGCGTCCGGGACTACGGAGACCCAGTACTTC
NA	NA	TRBV12-1	TRBJ1-5	CATFSRDISNQPQHF	TGTGCCACCTTCTCCCGGGACATTAGCAATCAGCCCCAGCATTTT
NA	TRBD2	TRBV6-5	TRBJ2-3	CASSTSGGTDTQYF	TGTGCCAGCAGCACTAGCGGGGGCACAGATACGCAGTATTTT
NA	TRBD2	TRBV3-1/TRBV3-2	TRBJ2-3	CASSFGTSGTDTQYF	TGTGCCAGCAGCTTCGGGACTAGCGGCACAGATACGCAGTATTTT
NA	NA	TRBV4-2	TRBJ1-2	CASSPNAEGRRGYTF	TGTGCCAGCAGCCCGAACGCGGAGGGGAGAAGAGGCTACACCTTC
NA	TRBD1	TRBV5-5	TRBJ1-3	CASSWDRGSGNTIYF	TGTGCCAGCAGCTGGGACAGGGGGTCGGGAAACACCATATATTTT
NA	TRBD1	TRBV11-2	TRBJ1-2	CASRLGGLYGYTF	TGTGCCAGCAGACTAGGGGGCCTCTATGGCTACACCTTC
NA	NA	TRBV15	TRBJ2-7	CATSSLQGTAYEQYF	TGTGCCACCAGCAGCCTACAGGGTACGGCCTACGAGCAGTACTTC
NA	NA	TRBV19	TRBJ2-2	CASRSGFTGELFF	TGTGCCAGTAGGTCAGGGTTCACCGGGGAGCTGTTTTTT
NA	TRBD1	TRBV6-5	TRBJ2-3	CASSPRQGPDTQYF	TGTGCCAGCAGCCCCAGACAGGGCCCAGATACGCAGTATTTT
NA	NA	TRBV5-1	TRBJ1-2	CASSLGGVGYTF	TGCGCCAGCAGCTTGGGTGGGGTTGGCTACACCTTC
NA	NA	TRBV6-1	TRBJ2-2	CASSEEGGNTGELFF	TGTGCCAGCAGTGAAGAGGGCGGTAACACCGGGGAGCTGTTTTTT
NA	TRBD1	TRBV14	TRBJ1-4	CASSHGTGKFGNEKLFF	TGTGCCAGCAGCCATGGGACAGGGAAGTTTGGTAATGAAAAACTGTTTTTT
NA	NA	TRBV6-6	TRBJ2-7	CASSNGSPASYEQYF	TGTGCCAGCAGCAACGGGTCGCCAGCATCCTACGAGCAGTACTTC
NA	NA	TRBV4-1	TRBJ1-3	CASSQFTEDLNSGNTIYF	TGCGCCAGCAGCCAATTTACCGAGGACCTGAACTCTGGAAACACCATATATTTT
NA	NA	TRBV5-4	TRBJ2-1	CASSFQGVNEQFF	TGTGCCAGCAGCTTCCAAGGGGTCAATGAGCAGTTCTTC
NA	NA	TRBV18	TRBJ1-5	CASSPSGQLNQPQHF	TGTGCCAGCTCACCCTCGGGCCAGTTGAATCAGCCCCAGCATTTT
NA	NA	TRBV6-4	TRBJ1-2	CASSDLTGTGGGYTF	TGTGCCAGCAGTGACTTGACGGGGACGGGCGGTGGCTACACCTTC
NA	TRBD1	TRBV30	TRBJ1-2	CAWSVVPTGGRGGYTF	TGTGCCTGGAGTGTAGTTCCGACAGGGGGAAGAGGTGGCTACACCTTC
few	TRBD1	TRBV29-1	TRBJ2-5	CSVAKTGQAGTQYF	TGCAGCGTGGCTAAGACAGGACAGGCCGGGACCCAGTACTTC
NA	NA	TRBV14	TRBJ1-1	CASSQEGRGATEAFF	TGTGCCAGCAGCCAAGAGGGAAGAGGGGCCACTGAAGCTTTCTTT
NA	NA	TRBV11-2	TRBJ2-1	CASSLAFAVGVSYNEQFF	TGTGCCAGCAGCTTAGCGTTTGCTGTCGGCGTCTCCTACAATGAGCAGTTCTTC
NA	NA	TRBV27	TRBJ1-2	CASSFAAVVGLGDGYTF	TGTGCCAGCAGTTTTGCGGCGGTAGTAGGGCTGGGGGATGGCTACACCTTC
NA	TRBD1	TRBV5-1	TRBJ1-6	CASSLAGRGRSPLHF	TGCGCCAGCAGCTTGGCAGGCAGGGGGAGGTCACCCCTCCACTTT
NA	NA	TRBV2	TRBJ1-3	CASRADSAKGNTIYF	TGTGCCAGCAGGGCGGACAGCGCGAAAGGAAACACCATATATTTT
NA	NA	TRBV28	TRBJ1-4	CASSLPTGRGEEKLFF	TGTGCCAGCAGTCTCCCCACGGGGAGGGGAGAAGAAAAACTGTTTTTT
NA	NA	TRBV27	TRBJ2-1	CASSLSRSSYNEQFF	TGTGCCAGCAGCCTTAGTAGGAGCTCCTACAATGAGCAGTTCTTC
few	NA	TRBV19	TRBJ2-1	CASSIDGTASYNEQFF	TGTGCCAGTAGTATAGATGGGACCGCCTCGTACAATGAGCAGTTCTTC
NA	NA	TRBV3-1/TRBV3-2	TRBJ2-1	CASTHLSVNEQFF	TGTGCCAGCACCCATCTCAGCGTCAATGAGCAGTTCTTC
NA	NA	TRBV3-1/TRBV3-2	TRBJ2-1	CASSQGGLNEQFF	TGTGCCAGCAGCCAGGGGGGGCTTAATGAGCAGTTCTTC
NA	NA	TRBV27	TRBJ2-2	CASSFQGSGELFF	TGTGCCAGCAGTTTTCAGGGGTCCGGGGAGCTGTTTTTT
NA	NA	TRBV19	TRBJ2-5	CASSGEKRFGRETQYF	TGTGCCAGTAGTGGGGAAAAGAGGTTCGGTCGAGAGACCCAGTACTTC
NA	NA	TRBV18	TRBJ1-4	CASSPAMTVNEKLFF	TGTGCCAGCTCACCAGCCATGACAGTTAATGAAAAACTGTTTTTT
NA	TRBD2	TRBV10-3	TRBJ2-5	CAISAGGGLAGGQETQYF	TGTGCCATCAGTGCAGGGGGTGGACTAGCGGGAGGACAGGAGACCCAGTACTTC
few	NA	TRBV6-5	TRBJ2-4	CASRGDTGGRNIQYF	TGTGCCAGCAGGGGGGACACCGGCGGTAGAAACATTCAGTACTTC
NA	NA	TRBV19	TRBJ1-5	CASKGLGIQPQHF	TGTGCCAGTAAGGGTTTGGGGATTCAGCCCCAGCATTTT
NA	TRBD1	TRBV5-1	TRBJ1-1	CASSLATFRGDAEAFF	TGCGCCAGCAGCTTGGCCACCTTCAGGGGGGACGCTGAAGCTTTCTTT
NA	TRBD1	TRBV30	TRBJ2-7	CAWSRGQANEQYF	TGTGCCTGGAGTCGTGGACAGGCCAACGAGCAGTACTTC
NA	TRBD2	TRBV5-4	TRBJ2-3	CASSRGGASGGTDTQYF	TGTGCCAGCAGCAGGGGCGGTGCTAGCGGGGGCACAGATACGCAGTATTTT
few	NA	TRBV11-2	TRBJ1-6	CASSLEGNYNSPLHF	TGTGCCAGCAGCTTAGAAGGGAACTATAATTCACCCCTCCACTTT
NA	TRBD1	TRBV29-1	TRBJ2-7	CSVESGTGGGYEQYF	TGCAGCGTTGAATCTGGGACAGGGGGGGGATACGAGCAGTACTTC
NA	TRBD1	TRBV4-1	TRBJ1-4	CASSQNRGGETNEKLFF	TGCGCCAGCAGCCAAAACAGGGGGGGAGAAACTAATGAAAAACTGTTTTTT
NA	NA	TRBV7-9	TRBJ1-4	CASSFARGVRDEKLFF	TGTGCCAGCAGCTTCGCTCGGGGAGTTCGGGATGAAAAACTGTTTTTT
NA	TRBD1	TRBV7-2	TRBJ2-1	CASSLNRGQVDEQFF	TGTGCCAGCAGCTTAAACAGGGGGCAGGTCGATGAGCAGTTCTTC
NA	NA	TRBV6-6	TRBJ1-5	CASSRSEAGGPQAQHF	TGTGCCAGCAGTCGTAGCGAGGCAGGAGGTCCTCAGGCCCAGCATTTT
NA	TRBD2	TRBV19	TRBJ2-7	CASRIGLGEGLEQYF	TGTGCCAGTAGGATCGGACTAGGAGAGGGACTCGAGCAGTACTTC
NA	NA	TRBV5-1	TRBJ2-2	CASSLVTSGTGELFF	TGCGCCAGCAGCTTGGTAACCAGTGGTACCGGGGAGCTGTTTTTT
NA	TRBD2	TRBV7-2	TRBJ2-3	CASSPLAGEIDTQYF	TGTGCCAGCAGCCCTCTAGCGGGAGAGATAGATACGCAGTATTTT
NA	NA	TRBV28	TRBJ1-1	CASRGPHTEAFF	TGTGCCAGCAGGGGACCGCACACTGAAGCTTTCTTT
NA	NA	TRBV10-3	TRBJ2-7	CAISDATSEQYF	TGTGCCATCAGTGACGCGACTAGCGAGCAGTACTTC
NA	TRBD1	TRBV10-2	TRBJ2-1	CASSRTGGNYEQFF	TGCGCCAGCAGTCGGACAGGGGGTAATTATGAGCAGTTCTTC